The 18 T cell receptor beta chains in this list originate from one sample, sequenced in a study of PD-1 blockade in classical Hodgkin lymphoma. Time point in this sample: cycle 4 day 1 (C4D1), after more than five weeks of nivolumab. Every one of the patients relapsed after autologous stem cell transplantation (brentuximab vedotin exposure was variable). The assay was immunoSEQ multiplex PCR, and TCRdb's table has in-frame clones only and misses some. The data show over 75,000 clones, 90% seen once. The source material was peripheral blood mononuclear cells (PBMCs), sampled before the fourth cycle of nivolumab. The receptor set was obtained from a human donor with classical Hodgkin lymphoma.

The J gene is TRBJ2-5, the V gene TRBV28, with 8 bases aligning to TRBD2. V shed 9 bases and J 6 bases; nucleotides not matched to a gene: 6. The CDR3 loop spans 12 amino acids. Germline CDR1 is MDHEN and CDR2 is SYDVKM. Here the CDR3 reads CASTGGVKTQYF. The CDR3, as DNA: TGTGCCAGTACGGGGGGGGTAAAGACCCAGTACTTC.

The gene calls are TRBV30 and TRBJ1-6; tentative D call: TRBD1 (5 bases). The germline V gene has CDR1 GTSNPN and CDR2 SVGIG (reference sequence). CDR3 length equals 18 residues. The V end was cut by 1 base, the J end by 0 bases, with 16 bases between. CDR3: CAWSARAGRSSYNSPLHF. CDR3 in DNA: TGTGCCTGGAGTGCCAGGGCAGGCAGGAGCTCCTATAATTCACCCCTCCACTTT.

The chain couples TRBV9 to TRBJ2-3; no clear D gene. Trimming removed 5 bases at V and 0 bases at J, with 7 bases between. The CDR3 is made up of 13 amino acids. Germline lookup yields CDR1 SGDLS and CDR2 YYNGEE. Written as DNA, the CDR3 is TGTGCCAGCAGGTCCCACAGCACAGATACGCAGTATTTT. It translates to CASRSHSTDTQYF.

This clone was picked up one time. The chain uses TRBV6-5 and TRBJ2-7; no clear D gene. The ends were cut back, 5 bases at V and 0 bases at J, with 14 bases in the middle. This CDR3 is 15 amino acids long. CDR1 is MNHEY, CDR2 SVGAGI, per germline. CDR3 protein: CASSPVRRPSYEQYF. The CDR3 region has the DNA TGTGCCAGCAGTCCCGTTCGGAGACCCTCCTACGAGCAGTACTTC.

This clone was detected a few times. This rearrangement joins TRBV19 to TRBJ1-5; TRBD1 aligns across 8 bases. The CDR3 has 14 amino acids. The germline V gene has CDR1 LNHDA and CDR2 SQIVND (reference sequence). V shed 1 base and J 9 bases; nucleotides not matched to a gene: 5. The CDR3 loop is CASSIGQGIGPQHF. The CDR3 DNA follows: TGTGCCAGTAGTATAGGACAGGGGATAGGGCCCCAGCATTTT.

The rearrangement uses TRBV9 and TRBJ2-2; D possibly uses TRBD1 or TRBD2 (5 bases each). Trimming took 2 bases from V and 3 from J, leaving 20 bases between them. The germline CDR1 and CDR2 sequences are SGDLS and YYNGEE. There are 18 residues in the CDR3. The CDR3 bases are TGTGCCAGCAGCGTCGCCATATTCGGGGCCGCGGACACCGGGGAGCTGTTTTTT. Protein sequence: CASSVAIFGAADTGELFF.

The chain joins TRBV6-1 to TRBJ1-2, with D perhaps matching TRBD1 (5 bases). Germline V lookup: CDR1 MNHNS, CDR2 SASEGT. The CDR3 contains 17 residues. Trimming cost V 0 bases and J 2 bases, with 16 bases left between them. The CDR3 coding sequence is TGTGCCAGCAGTGAAGCGCTTCGAGTTACAGGAAACTATGGCTACACCTTC. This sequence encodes CASSEALRVTGNYGYTF.

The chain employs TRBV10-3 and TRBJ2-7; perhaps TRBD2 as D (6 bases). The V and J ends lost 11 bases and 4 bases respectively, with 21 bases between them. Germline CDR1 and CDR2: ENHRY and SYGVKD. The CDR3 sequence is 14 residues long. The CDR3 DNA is TGTGCCTCTCGGGTGGCGGGGTTCAATTACGAGCAGTACTTC. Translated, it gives CASRVAGFNYEQYF.

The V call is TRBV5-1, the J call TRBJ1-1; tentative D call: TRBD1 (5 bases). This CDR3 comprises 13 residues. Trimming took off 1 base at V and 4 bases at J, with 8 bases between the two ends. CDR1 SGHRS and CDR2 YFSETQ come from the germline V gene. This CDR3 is CASSLNGGTEAFF. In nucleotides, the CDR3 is TGCGCCAGCAGCTTGAACGGGGGCACTGAAGCTTTCTTT.

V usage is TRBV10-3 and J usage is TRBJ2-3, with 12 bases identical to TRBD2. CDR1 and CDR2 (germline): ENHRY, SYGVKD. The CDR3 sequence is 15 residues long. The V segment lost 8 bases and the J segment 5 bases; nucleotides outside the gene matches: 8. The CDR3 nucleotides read TGTGCCATCCGCCGCCTAGCGGGGGGGCAAGATACGCAGTATTTT. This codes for CAIRRLAGGQDTQYF.

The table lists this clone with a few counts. CDR3 in DNA: TGTGCCAGCAGTTACGCCCATAGCGAGACCTTC. Translating gives CASSYAHSETF. J is TRBJ1-2 and V is TRBV6-5; D unresolved. This CDR3 region has 11 residues. Germline V gene sequence: CDR1 MNHEY, CDR2 SVGAGI. V was clipped by 2 bases and J by 14 bases, with 12 bases between them.

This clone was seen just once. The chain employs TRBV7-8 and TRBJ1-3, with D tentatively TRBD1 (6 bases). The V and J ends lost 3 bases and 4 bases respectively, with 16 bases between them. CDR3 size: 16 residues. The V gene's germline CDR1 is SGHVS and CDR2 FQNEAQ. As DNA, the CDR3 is TGTGCCAGCAGCTTTAATGGGGGGCGCGTGGGAAACACCATATATTTT. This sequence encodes CASSFNGGRVGNTIYF.

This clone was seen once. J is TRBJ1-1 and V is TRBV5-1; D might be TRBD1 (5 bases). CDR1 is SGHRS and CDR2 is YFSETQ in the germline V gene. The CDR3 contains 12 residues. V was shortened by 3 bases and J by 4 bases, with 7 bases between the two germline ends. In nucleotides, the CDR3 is TGCGCCAGCAGCTCCGGGGGCACTGAAGCTTTCTTT. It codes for CASSSGGTEAFF.

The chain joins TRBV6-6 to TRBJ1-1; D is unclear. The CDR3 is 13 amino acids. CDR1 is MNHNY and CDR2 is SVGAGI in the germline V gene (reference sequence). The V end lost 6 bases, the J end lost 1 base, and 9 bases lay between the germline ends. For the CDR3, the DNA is TGTGCCAGCAGGGGAATGGGGAACACTGAAGCTTTCTTT. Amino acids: CASRGMGNTEAFF.

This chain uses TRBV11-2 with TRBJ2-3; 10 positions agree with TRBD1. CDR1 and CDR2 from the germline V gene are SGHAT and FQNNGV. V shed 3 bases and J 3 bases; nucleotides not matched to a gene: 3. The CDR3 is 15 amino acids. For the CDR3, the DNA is TGTGCCAGCAGCTTTAGGACAGGGGGTACAGATACGCAGTATTTT. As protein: CASSFRTGGTDTQYF.

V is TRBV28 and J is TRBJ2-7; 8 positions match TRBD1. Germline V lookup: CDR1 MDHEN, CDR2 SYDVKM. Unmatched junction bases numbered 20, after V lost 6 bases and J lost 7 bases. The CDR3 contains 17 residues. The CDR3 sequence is CASSTRLRRGREGEQYF. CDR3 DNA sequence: TGTGCCAGCAGCACCCGGCTCCGCAGGGGGCGCGAAGGTGAGCAGTACTTC.

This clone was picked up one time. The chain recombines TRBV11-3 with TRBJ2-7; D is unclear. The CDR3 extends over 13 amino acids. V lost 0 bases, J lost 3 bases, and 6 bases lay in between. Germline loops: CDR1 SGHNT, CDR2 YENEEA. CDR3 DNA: TGTGCCAGCAGCTTAGAAACCAGCTACGAGCAGTACTTC. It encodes CASSLETSYEQYF.

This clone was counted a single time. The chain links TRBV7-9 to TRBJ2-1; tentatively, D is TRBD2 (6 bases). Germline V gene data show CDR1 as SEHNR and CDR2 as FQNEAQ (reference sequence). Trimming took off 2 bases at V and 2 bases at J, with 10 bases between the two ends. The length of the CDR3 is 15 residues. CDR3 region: CASSLRPGAYNEQFF. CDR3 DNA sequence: TGTGCCAGCAGCTTACGGCCGGGGGCCTACAATGAGCAGTTCTTC.